These 30 T cell receptor beta chains were all obtained from the same sample, sequenced in a study of blood T cell repertoires in COVID-19. Data came from immunoSEQ multiplex PCR; TCRdb stores just in-frame clones and leaves some out. This table has about 74,000 clones, roughly 79% appearing once. Sequencing used peripheral blood. The receptors were gathered from a man between 65 and 80 years old with acute or convalescent COVID-19.

The chain has TRBV2 and TRBJ2-7, with 7 bases aligning to TRBD1. Germline V gene data show CDR1 as SNHLY and CDR2 as FYNNEI. The CDR3 consists of 14 residues. V lost 1 base to trimming and J lost 0 bases; unmatched junction nucleotides: 0. CDR3 DNA: TGTGCCAGCAGTGAAGGGACAGGCTCCTACGAGCAGTACTTC. As protein: CASSEGTGSYEQYF.

The genes are TRBV28 and TRBJ2-1; perhaps TRBD2 as D (6 bases). Trimming stripped 4 bases from V and 0 bases from J, with 10 bases between. This CDR3 has 15 residues. Germline CDR1 and CDR2: MDHEN and SYDVKM. CDR3 DNA sequence: TGTGCCAGCAGTTCCGGGACTTTCTCCTACAATGAGCAGTTCTTC. This codes for CASSSGTFSYNEQFF.

This clone has more than one count but fewer than ten. V is TRBV27 and J is TRBJ2-2; TRBD1 might be the D (6 bases). Per germline, CDR1 MNHEY and CDR2 SMNVEV (reference sequence). Between the trimmed V and J ends, which lost 4 bases and 3 bases, there was a span of 9 bases. This CDR3 spans 14 amino acids. The CDR3 DNA sequence: TGTGCCAGCAGTTATTACAGGGACACCGGGGAGCTGTTTTTT. Encoded protein: CASSYYRDTGELFF.

V usage is TRBV6-6 and J usage is TRBJ2-3; D uncertain. The length of the CDR3 is 15 residues. Germline CDR1 is MNHNY and CDR2 is SVGAGI (reference sequence). V lost 8 bases to trimming and J lost 4 bases, with 19 bases between them. The CDR3 spells CASLSGRRGPDTQYF. The CDR3 nucleotides are TGTGCCAGCCTCTCCGGCCGCCGAGGCCCAGATACGCAGTATTTT.

This clone was seen a few times. The chain combines TRBV19 with TRBJ2-1; TRBD2 matches at 14 bases. The CDR3 has 16 residues. Germline CDR1 is LNHDA and CDR2 is SQIVND (reference sequence). Unmatched junction bases numbered 5, after V lost 4 bases and J lost 6 bases. Here the CDR3 DNA reads TGTGCCAGTAGTAGGGGACTAGCGGGAGAGAGCAATGAGCAGTTCTTC. This gives the protein CASSRGLAGESNEQFF.

The chain couples TRBV10-3 to TRBJ1-2; perhaps TRBD1 as D (5 bases). CDR1 is ENHRY, CDR2 SYGVKD, per germline. The CDR3 is 14 amino acids. The ends were cut back, 4 bases at V and 5 bases at J, with 14 bases in the middle. Written as DNA, the CDR3 is TGTGCCATCAGTGCGGGGCGGGGGGAGTATGGCTACACCTTC. Its translation is CAISAGRGEYGYTF.

As regards this clone: An end of the junction differs from the germline gene, which may be a read error. This chain uses TRBV7-7 with TRBJ2-3; 7 bases match TRBD2. Germline loops: CDR1 SSHAT, CDR2 FNYEAQ (reference sequence). This CDR3 spans 14 amino acids. This chain's CDR3 is CASSLGLAGDTQYF. The CDR3 bases are TGTGCTAGCAGCTTAGGATTAGCGGGAGATACGCAGTATTTT.

The chain carries TRBV7-3 and TRBJ2-1, with 10 bases aligning to TRBD2. The CDR3 covers 16 residues. V was pared by 5 bases and J by 1 base, with 5 bases of the junction left unmatched. CDR1 is SGHTA and CDR2 is FQGTGA in the germline V gene. The CDR3 spells CASSPSGSYSYNEQFF. CDR3 sequence (DNA): TGTGCCAGCAGCCCTAGCGGGAGTTATTCCTACAATGAGCAGTTCTTC.

This clone was picked up a small number of times. V gene TRBV28 combines with J gene TRBJ2-4; 13 bases fit TRBD2. This CDR3 has 18 amino acids. Germline CDR1 reads MDHEN; CDR2 reads SYDVKM. The J segment lost 0 bases and the V segment lost 6 bases, leaving 8 bases of the junction unmatched. CDR3 sequence: CASRPGLAGPLAKNIQYF. DNA of the CDR3: TGTGCCAGCAGGCCGGGACTAGCGGGACCTCTAGCCAAAAACATTCAGTACTTC.

The rearrangement uses TRBV24-1 and TRBJ1-2; TRBD1 aligns across 8 bases. Germline V gene lookup returns CDR1 KGHDR and CDR2 SFDVKD. The V gene end was trimmed by 4 bases and the J gene end by 4 bases; junction bases not matched to a gene: 10. The CDR3 consists of 16 residues. The CDR3, as DNA: TGTGCCACCAGTGACCGGCTAGACAGGGGCGGCTATGGCTACACCTTC. Protein product: CATSDRLDRGGYGYTF.

The chain links TRBV28 to TRBJ2-5, with no clear D. The germline V gene has CDR1 MDHEN and CDR2 SYDVKM. Trimming stripped 6 bases from V and 5 bases from J, with 13 bases between. There are 13 residues in the CDR3. The CDR3 DNA reads as TGTGCCAGCAGCCTTCAGGTACGGGAGACCCAGTACTTC. Its translation: CASSLQVRETQYF.

The table lists this clone with a count of one. V gene TRBV11-1 combines with J gene TRBJ2-1; tentatively, D is TRBD1 (5 bases). Trimming shortened V by 1 base and J by 3 bases, and 10 bases separated the two germline ends. CDR1 and CDR2 (germline): SGHAT, FQDESV (reference sequence). The CDR3 runs to 15 residues. The CDR3, as DNA: TGTGCCAGCAGCTTAGTGGCTAGGGGCTACAATGAGCAGTTCTTC. This gives the protein CASSLVARGYNEQFF.

The chain has TRBV7-8 and TRBJ2-7; 10 bases line up with TRBD2. Trimming took 5 bases from V and 1 from J; bases not matched to a gene: 8. CDR3 length: 16 amino acids. CDR1 and CDR2 (germline): SGHVS, FQNEAQ. The CDR3 bases are TGTGCCAGCAGCCCTCTTGGACTAGCGGCGTCCTACGAGCAGTACTTC. Translated, it gives CASSPLGLAASYEQYF.

The rearrangement joins TRBV28 to TRBJ2-6, with 7 bases lining up with TRBD1. This CDR3 has 18 residues. Trimming removed 6 bases from V and 5 bases from J; junction bases left unmatched: 16. Germline loops: CDR1 MDHEN, CDR2 SYDVKM. CDR3: CASSPTGTAIIRANVLTF. For the CDR3, the DNA is TGTGCCAGCAGCCCTACTGGGACAGCGATAATACGGGCCAACGTCCTGACTTTC.

The chain links TRBV2 to TRBJ1-3; the match to TRBD1 covers 8 bases. The germline V gene has CDR1 SNHLY and CDR2 FYNNEI. V trimming: 5 bases; J trimming: 8 bases; junction bases outside the gene matches: 8. CDR3 size: 14 residues. In DNA form, the CDR3 reads TGTGCCAGCAGTCTGGACAGGGTTGGTGACACCATATATTTT. It codes for CASSLDRVGDTIYF.

This clone was observed a handful of times. The chain is built from TRBV29-1 and TRBJ2-3, with 7 bases matching TRBD1. Trimming cost V 2 bases and J 3 bases; bases outside gene matches: 8. The CDR3 is 15 residues long. Per germline, CDR1 SQVTM and CDR2 ANQGSEA. CDR3 nucleotides: TGCAGCGTTGAAACTCGACAGGGTGGGACAGATACGCAGTATTTT. Protein: CSVETRQGGTDTQYF.

The chain carries TRBV6-1 and TRBJ1-6, with a possible D match to TRBD1 (5 bases). This CDR3 region has 14 residues. Germline values: CDR1 MNHNS, CDR2 SASEGT. Deletions cut 3 bases from V and 7 bases from J, with 10 bases between. CDR3 DNA: TGTGCCAGCAGTGAGGGGCCAGGAAATTCACCCCTCCACTTT. It encodes CASSEGPGNSPLHF.

This chain uses TRBV24-1 with TRBJ2-1; TRBD1 might be the D (6 bases). The V gene lost 4 bases and the J gene lost 4 bases, with 10 bases spanning the gap. The CDR3 consists of 14 residues. Germline V gene sequence: CDR1 KGHDR, CDR2 SFDVKD. This CDR3 reads CATSEGTQYNEQFF. The DNA for the CDR3 is TGTGCCACCAGTGAAGGGACACAATACAATGAGCAGTTCTTC.

The chain carries TRBV24-1 and TRBJ2-3; D is possibly TRBD1 (6 bases). Looked up from germline, CDR1 is KGHDR and CDR2 is SFDVKD. This CDR3 spans 15 amino acids. Trimming stripped 3 bases from V and 0 bases from J, with 9 bases between. The chain's CDR3 is CATSDRDTSTDTQYF. The DNA of the CDR3 is TGTGCCACCAGTGATCGGGACACAAGCACAGATACGCAGTATTTT.

V is TRBV28 and J is TRBJ1-1; D uncertain. The V gene lost 3 bases and the J gene lost 5 bases, with 13 bases spanning the gap. The CDR3 is 14 amino acids. The germline V gene encodes CDR1 MDHEN and CDR2 SYDVKM. CDR3 sequence reads: CASSLFLGGTEAFF. CDR3 bases: TGTGCCAGCAGTTTGTTCCTGGGAGGGACTGAAGCTTTCTTT. The whole variable domain, remainder taken from reference TRBV28 and TRBJ1-1, is DVKVTQSSRYLVKRTGEKVFLECVQDMDHENMFWYRQDPGLGLRLIYFSYDVKMKEKGDIPEGYSVSREKKERFSLILESASTNQTSMYLCASSLFLGGTEAFFGQGTRLTVV.

This sequence joins TRBV12-3 or TRBV12-4 and TRBJ1-2, with D tentatively TRBD1 (5 bases). The CDR3 spans 13 residues. V was shortened by 7 bases and J by 6 bases, with 15 bases between the two germline ends. The CDR3 DNA reads TGTGCCAGCACATTGGGTCGGGGGGATGGCTACACCTTC. It specifies CASTLGRGDGYTF.

This clone was seen only a few times. The chain is built from TRBV19 and TRBJ2-1; TRBD2 aligns across 14 bases. After removal of 6 bases from V and 9 bases from J, the junction contained 4 bases not matched to a gene. Germline V gene lookup returns CDR1 LNHDA and CDR2 SQIVND (reference sequence). There are 14 residues in the CDR3. DNA of the CDR3: TGTGCCAGTAGGGGACTAGCGGGAGAGAGTGAGCAGTTCTTC. Residues: CASRGLAGESEQFF.

J is TRBJ2-2 and V is TRBV12-3 or TRBV12-4; D unclear. CDR3 size: 13 residues. Trimming pared 1 base from V and 5 bases from J, leaving 5 bases between. In DNA, the CDR3 is TGTGCCAGCAGTTTAGGTCAAACCGGGGAGCTGTTTTTT. It is translated as CASSLGQTGELFF.

The V and J genes are TRBV18 and TRBJ1-5; a weak D match, TRBD1 (6 bases). Germline-derived CDR1 and CDR2 are KGHSH and LQKENI. V was pared by 3 bases and J by 6 bases, with 15 bases between. This CDR3 is 15 amino acids long. The CDR3 region has the DNA TGTGCCAGCTCACCGACCAACCAGGGGCCTCAGCCCCAGCATTTT. It translates to CASSPTNQGPQPQHF.

The V and J genes are TRBV10-3 and TRBJ2-1; 8 bases map to TRBD1. CDR1 is ENHRY, CDR2 SYGVKD, per germline. V was pared by 5 bases and J by 9 bases, with 3 bases of the junction left unmatched. The CDR3 extends over 12 amino acids. The CDR3 sequence is CAISSRGPEQFF. In DNA form, the CDR3 reads TGTGCCATCAGTTCCAGGGGGCCTGAGCAGTTCTTC.

This clone was seen a few times. The V call is TRBV10-3, the J call TRBJ2-5, with 7 bases identical to TRBD1. With 8 bases clipped from V and 2 bases from J, the junction kept 8 bases outside the gene matches. The CDR3 is 14 amino acids. Germline V lookup: CDR1 ENHRY, CDR2 SYGVKD. The CDR3 protein is CAIGRTGEQETQYF. For the CDR3, the DNA is TGTGCCATCGGCCGGACAGGAGAACAAGAGACCCAGTACTTC.

The CDR3 spells CASSQGWRVGEQYF. The CDR3 DNA follows: TGCGCCAGCAGCCAAGGGTGGCGGGTGGGCGAGCAGTACTTC. The chain uses TRBV4-1 and TRBJ2-7, with TRBD2 as a possible D gene (5 bases). Germline V gene data show CDR1 as MGHRA and CDR2 as YSYEKL. The CDR3 spans 14 residues. The V end was cut by 1 base, the J end by 6 bases, with 13 bases between.

This chain connects TRBV10-3 to TRBJ1-4; 8 bases match TRBD1. This CDR3 has 15 amino acids. Germline V gene sequence: CDR1 ENHRY, CDR2 SYGVKD. Losses at the gene ends were 6 bases for V and 7 bases for J; bases not matched to a gene: 10. CDR3 amino acids: CAISGQGGGGEKLFF. The DNA of the CDR3 is TGTGCCATCAGCGGACAGGGAGGTGGTGGTGAAAAACTGTTTTTT.

Details on this clone: Likely a read error: the CDR3 ends without its conserved phenylalanine or tryptophan. The DNA is omitted, as the CDR3 cannot be located on it reliably, and the CDR3 follows TCRdb's listing. The gene calls are TRBV28 and TRBJ1-2; TRBD1, as called in the table, went unchecked against the DNA. The CDR3 has 10 residues if both end residues are counted. Per the germline V gene, CDR1 is MDHEN and CDR2 is SYDVKM. CDR3 sequence reads: CASSFPRGPV.

The DNA for the CDR3 is TGTGCCAGTAGTTTACTCAGCGGGACAGGGGCCTATGGCTACACCTTC. It codes for CASSLLSGTGAYGYTF. The genes are TRBV19 and TRBJ1-2, with 10 bases matching TRBD1. Germline CDR1 and CDR2: LNHDA and SQIVND (reference sequence). With 5 bases clipped from V and 4 bases from J, the junction kept 10 bases outside the gene matches. This CDR3 region has 16 residues.